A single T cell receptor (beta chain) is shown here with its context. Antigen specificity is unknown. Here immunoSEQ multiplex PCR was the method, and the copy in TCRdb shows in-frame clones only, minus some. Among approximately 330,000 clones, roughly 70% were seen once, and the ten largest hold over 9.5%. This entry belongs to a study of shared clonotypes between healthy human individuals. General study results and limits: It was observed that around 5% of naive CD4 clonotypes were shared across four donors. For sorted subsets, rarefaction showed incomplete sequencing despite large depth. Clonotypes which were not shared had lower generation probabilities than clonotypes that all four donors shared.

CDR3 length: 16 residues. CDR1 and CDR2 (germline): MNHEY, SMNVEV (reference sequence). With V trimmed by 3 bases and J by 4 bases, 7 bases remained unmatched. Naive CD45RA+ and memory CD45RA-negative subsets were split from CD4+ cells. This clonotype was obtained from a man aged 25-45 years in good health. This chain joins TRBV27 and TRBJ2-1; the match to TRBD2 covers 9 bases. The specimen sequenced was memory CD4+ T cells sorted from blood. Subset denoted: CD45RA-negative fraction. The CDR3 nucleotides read TGTGCCAGCAGTTTGGATCTAGCGGGAAGATACAATGAGCAGTTCTTC. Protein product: CASSLDLAGRYNEQFF.